This TCR beta chain was retrieved from a study of blood T cells in healthy people across ages. As regards this clonotype: Its antigen is still unknown.

Points from the study as a whole: Naive T cell percentage by flow cytometry tracked strongly with beta diversity.

Through a sample-barcoded 5' primer and a J-beta primer mix, a second PCR was run for about 6 to 11 cycles. Every molecule of cDNA carried a tag from a template-switch adaptor with 12 random nucleotides. TCRdb passed the 5' RACE reads through MiXCR, listing each CDR3 protein once. The sample yields roughly 500,000 distinct CDR3 sequences, nearly 25% seen once. Each sample had at least 7 million PBMCs isolated. CDR1 is SNHLY and CDR2 is FYNNEI in the germline V gene. The CDR3 totals 18 residues. Trimming took off 3 bases at V and 8 bases at J, with 26 bases between the two ends. This same sample was also part of a study on T cells of mothers and their children. This second report adds: Versus unrelated pairs, overlap was slightly higher in related mother-child pairs, without reaching significance.

Input material: blood. The sequence was collected from a boy between 10 and 17 years old in good health. The chain combines TRBV2 with TRBJ2-1; unclear D gene. In DNA form, the CDR3 reads TGTGCCAGCAGTGATAATCCGGCACAGCCCCCGAACTTCTATGAGCAGTTCTTC. It yields the protein CASSDNPAQPPNFYEQFF. The full variable domain, with the rest looked up from reference TRBV2 and TRBJ2-1, is EPEVTQTPSHQVTQMGQEVILRCVPISNHLYFYWYRQILGQKVEFLVSFYNNEISEKSEIFDDQFSVERPDGSNFTLKIRSTKLEDSAMYFCASSDNPAQPPNFYEQFFGPGTRLTVL.